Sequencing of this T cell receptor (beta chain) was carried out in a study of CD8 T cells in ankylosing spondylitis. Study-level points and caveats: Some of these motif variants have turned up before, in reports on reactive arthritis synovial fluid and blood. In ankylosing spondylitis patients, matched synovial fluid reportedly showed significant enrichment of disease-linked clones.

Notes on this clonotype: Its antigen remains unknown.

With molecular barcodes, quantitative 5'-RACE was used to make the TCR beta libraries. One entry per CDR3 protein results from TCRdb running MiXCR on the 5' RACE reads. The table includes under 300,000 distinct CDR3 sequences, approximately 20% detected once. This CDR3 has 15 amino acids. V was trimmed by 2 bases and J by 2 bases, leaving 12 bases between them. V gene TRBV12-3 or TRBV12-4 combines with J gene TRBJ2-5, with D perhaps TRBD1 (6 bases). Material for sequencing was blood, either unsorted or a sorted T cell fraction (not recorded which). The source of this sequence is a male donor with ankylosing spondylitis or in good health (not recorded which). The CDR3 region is CASSLWLRGQETQYF. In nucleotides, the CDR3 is TGTGCCAGCAGTTTATGGCTTAGGGGGCAAGAGACCCAGTACTTC.